This entry describes one T cell receptor beta chain. Its specificity is unknown. The CDR3 runs to 14 residues. This entry comes from a study of T cell responses to AZD1222 COVID-19 vaccine. Study-wide points: The CD4 TCRs associated with vaccination extended across spike and predominated at 160-218 and 743-854.

Clones were sequenced by immunoSEQ multiplex PCR, and TCRdb holds only the in-frame ones, with some missing. Here the sample spans around 78,000 clones, 70% to 85% being singletons. Sequenced here: peripheral blood, sampled on day 0 of AZD1222 vaccination. The V call is TRBV21-1, the J call TRBJ1-2; TRBD1 is taken as the D call from the table, unchecked against the DNA. TRBV21-1 corresponds to a pseudogene. The clonotype originates from an adult in good health. CDR3 coding DNA: TGTGCCAGCAGCAAAGAACAGACTAACTATGGCTACACCTTC. Protein sequence: CASSKEQTNYGYTF.